The 23 T cell receptor beta chains reported below all come from one sample, sequenced in a study of blood T cells in healthy people across ages. With a J-beta primer mix and a sample-barcoded 5' primer, a second PCR ran about 6 to 11 cycles. TCRdb used MiXCR to reprocess the 5' RACE reads, holding one entry per CDR3 protein. Of about 1.8 million distinct CDR3 sequences in the sample, around half were seen once. Material for sequencing was blood. These receptors were taken from a woman aged 40 to 50 in good health.

This sequence joins TRBV5-1 and TRBJ1-5; unclear D gene. The germline V gene has CDR1 SGHRS and CDR2 YFSETQ. Trimming shortened V by 4 bases and J by 3 bases, and 11 bases separated the two germline ends. The CDR3 sequence is 14 residues long. CDR3 sequence reads: CASSPGNLNQPQHF. CDR3 nucleotide sequence: TGCGCCAGCAGCCCGGGGAATCTCAATCAGCCCCAGCATTTT. Full variable domain (missing parts from reference TRBV5-1 and TRBJ1-5): KAGVTQTPRYLIKTRGQQVTLSCSPISGHRSVSWYQQTPGQGLQFLFEYFSETQRNKGNFPGRFSGRQFSNSRSEMNVSTLELGDSALYLCASSPGNLNQPQHFGDGTRLSIL.

The V call is TRBV18, the J call TRBJ2-1, with TRBD2 matching over 12 bases. Germline CDR1 reads KGHSH; CDR2 reads LQKENI. V lost 2 bases, J lost 5 bases, and 10 bases stayed unmatched. The CDR3 extends over 18 amino acids. The DNA of the CDR3 is TGTGCCAGCTCACCAGTCCCACTAGCGGGGGGTGTCGACAATGAGCAGTTCTTC. It translates to CASSPVPLAGGVDNEQFF.

To note about this clonotype: The conserved final phenylalanine or tryptophan is absent from the CDR3, which likely points to a read error. The rearrangement links TRBV7-2 to TRBJ2-5; D may be TRBD1 or TRBD2 (6 bases each). The CDR3 runs to 15 residues. Germline V gene sequence: CDR1 SGHTA, CDR2 FQGNSA. The CDR3 DNA reads as TGTCCCAGCAGCTTAGTATCCAGGGGAGGAGAGACCCAGTACGTC. This codes for CPSSLVSRGGETQYV.

This chain connects TRBV7-8 to TRBJ2-1; 13 bases fit TRBD2. Trimming at V came to 5 bases and at J to 4 bases, leaving 11 bases not matched to a gene. This CDR3 spans 18 amino acids. The germline V gene encodes CDR1 SGHVS and CDR2 FQNEAQ. The CDR3 DNA sequence: TGTGCCAGCAGCCCAATCAGATCGGGACTAGCGGGGTACAATGAGCAGTTCTTC. Translating gives CASSPIRSGLAGYNEQFF.

The chain recombines TRBV9 with TRBJ1-2; unclear D gene. Trimming took 0 bases from V and 2 from J, leaving 11 bases between them. The CDR3 loop spans 15 amino acids. CDR1 and CDR2 from the germline V gene are SGDLS and YYNGEE. CDR3 in amino acids: CASSVDLGANYGYTF. The CDR3 nucleotides read TGTGCCAGCAGCGTAGACCTGGGAGCCAACTATGGCTACACCTTC.

Only a few counts were recorded for this clonotype. J is TRBJ1-2 and V is TRBV20-1; perhaps TRBD1 as D (6 bases). Germline V gene sequence: CDR1 DFQATT, CDR2 SNEGSKA (reference sequence). The CDR3 totals 13 residues. The CDR3 loop reads CGSVQRGSSGYTF. The CDR3 nucleotides are TGCGGATCCGTGCAGAGGGGGTCGTCGGGCTACACCTTC.

The chain combines TRBV25-1 with TRBJ2-4, with TRBD1 matching 11 bases. From germline, CDR1 is MGHDK and CDR2 SYGVNS. The CDR3 loop spans 18 amino acids. Losses at the gene ends were 4 bases for V and 1 base for J; bases not matched to a gene: 9. The CDR3 coding sequence is TGTGCCAGCAGTGGCGGGACAGGGGGTTACGTTGCCAAAAACATTCAGTACTTC. Its translation: CASSGGTGGYVAKNIQYF.

This clonotype was observed a few times. The chain carries TRBV3-1 and TRBJ2-1; no reliable D call. The CDR3 covers 12 residues. Germline V gene data show CDR1 as LGHDT and CDR2 as YNNKEL (reference sequence). Trimming shortened V by 6 bases and J by 7 bases, and 10 bases separated the two germline ends. CDR3 coding DNA: TGTGCCAGCAGTTCATTAAGGAATGAGCAGTTCTTC. It codes for CASSSLRNEQFF.

The chain is built from TRBV20-1 and TRBJ1-2; D call uncertain. V lost 1 base and J lost 6, with 12 bases in between. The CDR3 runs 13 residues. Germline V lookup: CDR1 DFQATT, CDR2 SNEGSKA (reference sequence). The CDR3 loop reads CSARALAGNGYTF. In nucleotides, the CDR3 is TGCAGTGCTAGAGCATTGGCGGGGAATGGCTACACCTTC.

This clonotype came up a few times. This chain links TRBV7-9 with TRBJ2-5; D tentatively fits TRBD1 or TRBD2 (5 bases each). The V end lost 4 bases, the J end lost 2 bases, and 14 bases lay between the germline ends. Looked up from germline, CDR1 is SEHNR and CDR2 is FQNEAQ (reference sequence). CDR3 length: 15 residues. The CDR3 DNA sequence: TGTGCCAGCAGCTCGCCGGGGCACACTCAAGAGACCCAGTACTTC. Protein product: CASSSPGHTQETQYF.

The rearrangement joins TRBV7-9 to TRBJ1-2; 9 positions agree with TRBD1. J gave up 7 bases and V 7 bases, and 13 bases lay outside the gene matches. The CDR3 length is 15 residues. Looked up from germline, CDR1 is SEHNR and CDR2 is FQNEAQ (reference sequence). DNA for the CDR3: TGTGCCAGCATCCCAGGGGACAGGGAACTGGTTGGCTACACCTTC. Translating it yields CASIPGDRELVGYTF.

This clonotype was seen many times. The rearrangement links TRBV12-3 or TRBV12-4 to TRBJ1-5; D is uncertain. V gave up 6 bases and J gave up 1 base, with 16 bases separating them. The CDR3 loop spans 16 amino acids. This chain's CDR3 is CASSKPVGLSNQPQHF. The CDR3 nucleotides are TGTGCCAGCAGCAAACCGGTGGGTTTGAGCAATCAGCCCCAGCATTTT.

This chain links TRBV24-1 with TRBJ1-2; weak D call: TRBD1 (6 bases). Germline V CDR1 and CDR2: KGHDR, SFDVKD. V lost 4 bases and J 6 bases, leaving 17 bases between the germline ends. The CDR3 spans 15 residues. In DNA form, the CDR3 reads TGTGCCACCAGTGACCGACCTACAGGGACGGATGGCTACACCTTC. It translates to CATSDRPTGTDGYTF.

The chain couples TRBV2 to TRBJ2-3; a weak D match, TRBD2 (5 bases). The CDR3 consists of 13 residues. Germline lookup yields CDR1 SNHLY and CDR2 FYNNEI. The V end was cut by 7 bases, the J end by 4 bases, with 12 bases between. CDR3 sequence reads: CASTPAGADTQYF. In DNA form, the CDR3 reads TGTGCCAGCACCCCGGCGGGCGCAGATACGCAGTATTTT.

The CDR3 is CASSSNGGRGRGEQFF. The CDR3 DNA sequence: TGCGCCAGCAGCTCCAATGGTGGCAGGGGGCGAGGGGAGCAGTTCTTC. The chain links TRBV5-1 to TRBJ2-1; 8 bases fit TRBD1. J gave up 10 bases and V 3 bases, and 15 bases lay outside the gene matches. CDR1 is SGHRS and CDR2 is YFSETQ in the germline V gene. This CDR3 spans 16 amino acids.

The gene calls are TRBV20-1 and TRBJ2-4; maybe TRBD2 (7 bases). The J call is in doubt because the DNA end fits TRBJ2-7 better. CDR1 and CDR2 from the germline V gene are DFQATT and SNEGSKA (reference sequence). This CDR3 is 14 amino acids long. CDR3 region: CSAQLPGGPYEQYF. The CDR3 DNA reads TGCAGTGCTCAGCTCCCCGGGGGGCCCTACGAGCAGTACTTC.

This clonotype was seen a handful of times. This CDR3 reads CASTPVGADTQYF. The CDR3 DNA follows: TGTGCCAGCACCCCCGTAGGCGCAGATACGCAGTATTTT. V gene TRBV12-3 or TRBV12-4 combines with J gene TRBJ2-3; D call uncertain. The ends were cut back, 7 bases at V and 4 bases at J, with 12 bases in the middle. This CDR3 is built from 13 residues.

The rearrangement links TRBV2 to TRBJ2-1; D is unresolved. There are 16 residues in the CDR3. V was shortened by 7 bases and J by 0 bases, with 16 bases between the two germline ends. Germline CDR1 and CDR2: SNHLY and FYNNEI. In nucleotides, the CDR3 is TGTGCCAGCACCTCTTTTAGGGAAAGCTCCTACAATGAGCAGTTCTTC. This codes for CASTSFRESSYNEQFF.

V usage is TRBV6-6 and J usage is TRBJ2-1; no firm D call. The CDR3 extends over 12 amino acids. Between the trimmed V and J ends, which lost 6 bases and 8 bases, there was a span of 11 bases. Looked up from germline, CDR1 is MNHNY and CDR2 is SVGAGI (reference sequence). In DNA form, the CDR3 reads TGTGCCAGCAGCTCCCCTTGGGATGAGCAGTTCTTC. Encoded protein: CASSSPWDEQFF.

This clonotype was seen ten or more times. The V call is TRBV7-2, the J call TRBJ2-5, with D possibly TRBD1 on 6 matching bases. The germline gives CDR1 SGHTA, CDR2 FQGNSA. V shed 2 bases and J shed 5 bases, with 12 bases lying between them. The CDR3 spans 14 residues. The CDR3 sequence: CASSLQQGRETQYF. The CDR3 DNA reads TGTGCCAGCAGCTTACAACAGGGCAGGGAGACCCAGTACTTC.

Concerning this clonotype itself: Relative to the germline gene, one junction end is altered; a read error may explain this. V and J are TRBV7-7 and TRBJ2-3; 9 nucleotides match TRBD1. Germline-derived CDR1 and CDR2 are SSHAT and FNYEAQ (reference sequence). The CDR3 is made up of 15 amino acids. The CDR3 region has the DNA TGTGCTAGCAGCTTGACCGGGACAGGGCTCGAAGCGCAGTATTTT. The encoded protein is CASSLTGTGLEAQYF.

This clonotype has a handful of counts. The chain joins TRBV4-1 to TRBJ1-2, with TRBD1 matching 8 bases. The CDR3 is made up of 15 amino acids. V trimming: 2 bases; J trimming: 4 bases; junction bases outside the gene matches: 6. Germline loops: CDR1 MGHRA, CDR2 YSYEKL. The CDR3 nucleotides read TGCGCCAGCAGCCAAACCGGACAGGGAGCCTATGGCTACACCTTC. Encoded protein: CASSQTGQGAYGYTF.

CDR3 DNA: TGTGCCAGCAGCCCGCATCTCTCACCGGGGACACCGAACACTGAAGCTTTCTTT. Protein: CASSPHLSPGTPNTEAFF. The genes are TRBV3-1 and TRBJ1-1; possibly TRBD1 for D (6 bases). The CDR3 extends over 18 amino acids. In germline, CDR1 is LGHDT, CDR2 YNNKEL (reference sequence). V lost 4 bases, J lost 1 base, and 22 bases lay in between.